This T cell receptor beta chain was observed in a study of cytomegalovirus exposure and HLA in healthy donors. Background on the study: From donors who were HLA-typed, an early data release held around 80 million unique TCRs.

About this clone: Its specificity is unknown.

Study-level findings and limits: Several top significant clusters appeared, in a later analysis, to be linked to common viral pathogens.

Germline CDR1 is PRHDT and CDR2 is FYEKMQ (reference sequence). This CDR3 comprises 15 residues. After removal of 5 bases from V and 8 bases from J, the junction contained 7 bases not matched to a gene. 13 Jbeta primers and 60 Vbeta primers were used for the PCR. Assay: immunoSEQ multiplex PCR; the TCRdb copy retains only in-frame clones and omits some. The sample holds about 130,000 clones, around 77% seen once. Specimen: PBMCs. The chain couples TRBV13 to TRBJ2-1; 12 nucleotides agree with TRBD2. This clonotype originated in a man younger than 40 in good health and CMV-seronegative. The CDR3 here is CASSPTSGSIDEQFF. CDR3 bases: TGTGCCAGCAGCCCGACTAGCGGGAGCATTGATGAGCAGTTCTTC.